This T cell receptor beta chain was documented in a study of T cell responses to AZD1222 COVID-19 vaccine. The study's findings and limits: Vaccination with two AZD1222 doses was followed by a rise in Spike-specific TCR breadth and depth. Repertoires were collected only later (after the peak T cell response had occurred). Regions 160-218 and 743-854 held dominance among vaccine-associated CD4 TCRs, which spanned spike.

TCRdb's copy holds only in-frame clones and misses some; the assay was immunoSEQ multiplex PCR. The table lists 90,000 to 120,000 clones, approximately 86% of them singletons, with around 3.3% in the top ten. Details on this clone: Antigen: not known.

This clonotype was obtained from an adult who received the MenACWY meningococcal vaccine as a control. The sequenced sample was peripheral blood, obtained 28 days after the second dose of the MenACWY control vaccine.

DNA for the CDR3: TGCGCCAGCAGCACAGGACAGTCCATTCTCTATGGCTACACCTTC. Residues: CASSTGQSILYGYTF. This chain joins TRBV5-1 and TRBJ1-2; D might be TRBD1 (6 bases). Trimming cost V 4 bases and J 4 bases, with 17 bases left between them. Per the germline V gene, CDR1 is SGHRS and CDR2 is YFSETQ. CDR3 length: 15 amino acids.